What follows are 20 T cell receptor beta chains derived from one specimen sequenced in a study of a mutant IDH1 vaccine in newly diagnosed glioma. Time point given: week 23, last vaccination. Vaccination comprised doses that each held 300 ug of mutant IDH1 20-mer peptide, plus topical imiquimod. Their specific antigens are unknown. Sequencing was performed with immunoSEQ multiplex PCR; in TCRdb, only in-frame clones are kept and a portion is missing. The sample contains about 65,000 clones, about 88% of which appear only once. The sample here was PBMCs, taken from a glioma patient whose treatment included an IDH1 peptide vaccine. These receptors came from a man aged 30 to 45 with glioma.

This clone came up once. The chain joins TRBV30 to TRBJ2-4; D is tentatively TRBD1 or TRBD2 (6 bases each). V lost 0 bases and J lost 2, with 11 bases in between. Per germline, CDR1 GTSNPN and CDR2 SVGIG (reference sequence). There are 15 residues in the CDR3. CDR3 sequence (DNA): TGTGCCTGGAGTGTTCGGGGGCCTACCAAAAACATTCAGTACTTC. This translates into CAWSVRGPTKNIQYF. The whole variable domain, filled in from reference TRBV30 and TRBJ2-4, reads SQTIHQWPATLVQPVGSPLSLECTVEGTSNPNLYWYRQAAGRGLQLLFYSVGIGQISSEVPQNLSASRPQDRQFILSSKKLLLSDSGFYLCAWSVRGPTKNIQYFGAGTRLSVL.

V is TRBV11-2 and J is TRBJ1-2, with D maybe TRBD1 (6 bases). The CDR3 is 13 residues long. The V gene lost 1 base and the J gene lost 13 bases, with 16 bases spanning the gap. CDR1 is SGHAT, CDR2 FQNNGV, per germline. The CDR3 region is CASSLGGVGGRTF. CDR3 sequence (DNA): TGTGCCAGCAGCTTAGGAGGCGTCGGGGGGCGCACCTTC.

V and J are TRBV5-1 and TRBJ2-3, with D perhaps TRBD2 (6 bases). CDR1 is SGHRS, CDR2 YFSETQ, per germline. The CDR3 runs 15 residues. V shed 2 bases and J shed 3 bases, with 13 bases lying between them. This CDR3 is CASSFAPRGTDTQYF. Written as DNA, the CDR3 is TGCGCCAGCAGCTTTGCCCCTCGGGGGACAGATACGCAGTATTTT.

V gene TRBV7-2 combines with J gene TRBJ2-3; D is ambiguous. Trimming left V 5 bases short and J 0 bases short, with 9 bases between. The CDR3 sequence is 14 residues long. Looked up from germline, CDR1 is SGHTA and CDR2 is FQGNSA. In nucleotides, the CDR3 is TGTGCCAGCAGCCCGACCACTAGCACAGATACGCAGTATTTT. It translates to CASSPTTSTDTQYF.

The rearrangement links TRBV27 to TRBJ2-1, with 11 bases lining up with TRBD2. This CDR3 contains 16 residues. V lost 1 base and J lost 9; bases outside the gene matches: 8. Per germline, CDR1 MNHEY and CDR2 SMNVEV (reference sequence). The CDR3 reads CASSLYSGGAWGEQFF. CDR3 nucleotides: TGTGCCAGCAGTTTATATAGCGGGGGGGCATGGGGTGAGCAGTTCTTC.

V usage is TRBV6-4 and J usage is TRBJ2-7; D may correspond to TRBD1 or TRBD2 (5 bases each). The germline gives CDR1 MRHNA, CDR2 SNTAGT. The CDR3 is 14 amino acids. The V end was cut by 6 bases, the J end by 1 base, with 13 bases between. CDR3 sequence (DNA): TGTGCCAGCAGGCCCCGGGACGGATCCTACGAGCAGTACTTC. This gives the protein CASRPRDGSYEQYF.

The genes are TRBV7-9 and TRBJ2-1, with D perhaps TRBD2 (5 bases). CDR1 SEHNR and CDR2 FQNEAQ come from the germline V gene (reference sequence). The CDR3 totals 13 residues. Trimming cost V 1 base and J 6 bases, with 7 bases left between them. CDR3 DNA: TGTGCCAGCAGCTTAGGGACTCCCAATGAGCAGTTCTTC. Amino acid sequence: CASSLGTPNEQFF.

The J gene is TRBJ2-1, the V gene TRBV6-4; 8 bases align to TRBD2. CDR3 length: 15 amino acids. Germline lookup yields CDR1 MRHNA and CDR2 SNTAGT. The V gene end was trimmed by 3 bases and the J gene end by 6 bases; junction bases not matched to a gene: 7. CDR3 loop: CASSEGAGGGNEQFF. In nucleotides, the CDR3 is TGTGCCAGCAGTGAGGGTGCGGGGGGCGGCAATGAGCAGTTCTTC.

The chain recombines TRBV6-5 with TRBJ2-7; D ambiguous. CDR1 is MNHEY, CDR2 SVGAGI, per germline. V shed 5 bases and J shed 1 base, with 9 bases lying between them. There are 13 residues in the CDR3. CDR3 sequence: CASSVTTSYEQYF. As DNA, the CDR3 is TGTGCCAGCAGTGTCACGACATCCTACGAGCAGTACTTC.

This chain uses TRBV6-6 with TRBJ2-3, with 7 bases fitting TRBD2. Per germline, CDR1 MNHNY and CDR2 SVGAGI (reference sequence). Trimming at V came to 2 bases and at J to 6 bases, leaving 8 bases not matched to a gene. This CDR3 has 15 amino acids. The CDR3 spells CASSYEPAGRDTQYF. CDR3 in DNA: TGTGCCAGCAGTTACGAGCCCGCCGGGAGGGATACGCAGTATTTT.

The V call is TRBV5-1, the J call TRBJ1-1; 8 bases match TRBD1. There are 16 residues in the CDR3. Germline-derived CDR1 and CDR2 are SGHRS and YFSETQ. V trimming: 2 bases; J trimming: 1 base; junction bases outside the gene matches: 7. The DNA of the CDR3 is TGCGCCAGCAGCTTATTCCCCGGGACAGGGAACACTGAAGCTTTCTTT. This sequence encodes CASSLFPGTGNTEAFF.

The V gene is TRBV5-4, the J gene TRBJ1-2; D uncertain. This CDR3 contains 14 residues. V lost 5 bases to trimming and J lost 3 bases, with 14 bases between them. The germline gives CDR1 SGHNT, CDR2 YYREEE (reference sequence). The CDR3 sequence is CASSLSRGYYGYTF. Written as DNA, the CDR3 is TGTGCCAGCAGTTTATCAAGAGGGTACTATGGCTACACCTTC.

The chain links TRBV6-1 to TRBJ1-2; D call uncertain. Deletions cut 3 bases from V and 0 bases from J, with 14 bases between. Germline V gives CDR1 MNHNS, CDR2 SASEGT. The CDR3 is 16 residues long. In DNA, the CDR3 is TGTGCCAGCAGTGAGCCCTTGACGCCAGCTAACTATGGCTACACCTTC. This sequence encodes CASSEPLTPANYGYTF.

The chain links TRBV5-4 to TRBJ2-5, with 9 bases aligning to TRBD1. This CDR3 region has 15 residues. CDR1 and CDR2 from the germline V gene are SGHNT and YYREEE (reference sequence). The ends lost 5 bases at V and 5 bases at J; junction bases unmatched: 10. DNA of the CDR3: TGTGCCAGCAGGAAACGGGACAGGGAGGAGGAGACCCAGTACTTC. This codes for CASRKRDREEETQYF.

The V gene is TRBV30, the J gene TRBJ1-1; D may be TRBD1 (5 bases). Trimming removed 5 bases from V and 1 base from J, with 11 bases in between. The CDR3 spans 13 residues. Germline assignment: CDR1 GTSNPN and CDR2 SVGIG (reference sequence). In nucleotides, the CDR3 is TGTGCCTGGGTACGACAGTGGAACACTGAAGCTTTCTTT. Protein sequence: CAWVRQWNTEAFF.

The chain links TRBV2 to TRBJ1-6; D call uncertain. Germline CDR1 is SNHLY and CDR2 is FYNNEI. This CDR3 contains 14 residues. V was shortened by 7 bases and J by 6 bases, with 13 bases between the two germline ends. The CDR3 spells CASNTQQTNSPLHF. The CDR3 DNA reads TGTGCCAGCAATACACAGCAGACTAATTCACCCCTCCACTTT.

This chain joins TRBV18 and TRBJ1-3; 7 bases map to TRBD1. The ends lost 1 base at V and 4 bases at J; junction bases unmatched: 4. Per the germline V gene, CDR1 is KGHSH and CDR2 is LQKENI. This CDR3 is 15 amino acids long. CDR3 sequence reads: CASSPLDRVGNTIYF. The CDR3 DNA sequence: TGTGCCAGCTCACCACTCGACAGGGTCGGAAACACCATATATTTT.

The chain carries TRBV29-1 and TRBJ1-2; 11 positions agree with TRBD1. V was pared by 6 bases and J by 7 bases, with 7 bases of the junction left unmatched. CDR1 is SQVTM, CDR2 ANQGSEA, per germline. The CDR3 extends over 13 amino acids. CDR3 nucleotide sequence: TGCAGCGTACCCCGGACAGGGGGCACTGGCTACACCTTC. This encodes CSVPRTGGTGYTF.

The rearrangement uses TRBV2 and TRBJ1-4; 8 bases are shared with TRBD1. Germline V lookup: CDR1 SNHLY, CDR2 FYNNEI. There are 15 residues in the CDR3. V lost 6 bases and J lost 2; bases outside the gene matches: 5. The CDR3 nucleotides read TGTGCCAGCAGCAGATGGACAGGGACTAATGAAAAACTGTTTTTT. Protein product: CASSRWTGTNEKLFF.

J is TRBJ2-7 and V is TRBV27; TRBD1 or TRBD2 may be the D gene (7 bases each). Trimming shortened V by 1 base and J by 6 bases, and 13 bases separated the two germline ends. Germline assignment: CDR1 MNHEY and CDR2 SMNVEV (reference sequence). The CDR3 runs 14 residues. In DNA form, the CDR3 reads TGTGCCAGCAGTTTATTGGGCAGGGGGGGCGAGCAGTACTTC. Protein: CASSLLGRGGEQYF.